The entry below describes one T cell receptor beta chain. Its antigen is currently unknown. The data are from a study of tumor-infiltrating lymphocytes in primary liver carcinoma. General observations from the study: Tumor region pairs showed greater overlap than either tumor-adjacent or tumor-blood pairs did. Only about 8-25% of top clones spanned all five tumor regions.

With around 490 ng total RNA as template and a constant-region primer, TCR beta cDNA was made. ARM-PCR was slightly modified, and three nested multiplex PCR rounds with it gave rise to the TCR beta libraries. The opening two PCR rounds, around 9 cycles each, paired TRBV1-TRBV30 forward primers with a C-beta reverse primer. TCRdb independently ran MiXCR on the multiplex PCR reads; one entry per CDR3 protein. The sample records approximately 190,000 distinct CDR3 sequences, around four fifths being singletons. Each 20-30 mg portion of unsorted bulk tissue served as the source for co-extraction of RNA and DNA. Every tumor was sampled at five separate regions. Every tumor sample held more than 80% viable tumor cells. Trimming cost V 10 bases and J 3 bases, with 18 bases left between them. The CDR3 contains 14 residues. Germline V CDR1 and CDR2: MNHNS, SASEGT.

Sequencing was performed on tumor tissue from primary liver carcinoma. V gene TRBV6-1 combines with J gene TRBJ1-2; D unresolved. The clonotype originates from a man aged 40-55 years with primary liver carcinoma and hepatitis B virus infection. The CDR3 sequence: CANTTTARDYGYTF. The CDR3 coding sequence is TGTGCCAACACCACAACGGCAAGGGACTATGGCTACACCTTC.